This TCR beta chain was sequenced for a study of early T cells in non-severe SARS-CoV-2 infection. TCRdb itself ran the 5' RACE reads through MiXCR, one entry per CDR3 protein. The repertoire consists of over 75,000 distinct CDR3 sequences, with around 13% occurring once and the leading ten covering around 2%. This CDR3 contains 13 residues. Germline V gene data show CDR1 as MNHNY and CDR2 as SVGAGI (reference sequence). Trimming shortened V by 2 bases and J by 9 bases, and 11 bases separated the two germline ends. There are many counts of this clonotype. The sequence was collected from an adult who was a healthcare worker with PCR-confirmed SARS-CoV-2 infection or an uninfected control (not recorded which). The chain is built from TRBV6-6 and TRBJ2-1; no clear D. Sample: whole blood. This chain's CDR3 is CASSYHHGGEQFF. CDR3 sequence (DNA): TGTGCCAGCAGTTACCACCACGGTGGTGAGCAGTTCTTC.